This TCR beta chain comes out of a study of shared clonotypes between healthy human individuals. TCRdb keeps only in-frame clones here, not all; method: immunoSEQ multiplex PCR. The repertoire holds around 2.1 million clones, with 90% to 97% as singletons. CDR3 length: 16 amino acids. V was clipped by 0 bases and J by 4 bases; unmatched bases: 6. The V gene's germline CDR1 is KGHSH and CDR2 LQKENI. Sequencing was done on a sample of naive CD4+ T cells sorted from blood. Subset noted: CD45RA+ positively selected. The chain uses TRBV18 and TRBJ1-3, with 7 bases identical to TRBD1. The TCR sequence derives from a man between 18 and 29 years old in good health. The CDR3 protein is CASSPPRQGPGNTIYF. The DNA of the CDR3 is TGTGCCAGCTCACCACCGAGACAGGGTCCCGGAAACACCATATATTTT.